This T cell receptor (beta chain) is from a study of CD8+ T cells in alopecia areata. By its share, this clone is medium-sized. Antigen unknown. Gene names are the mouse ones. The CDR3 goes on 4 residues after the read ends, and that part is filled in from the germline J gene. Regarding the study as a whole: Patients shared TCRs less clearly than mice did, possibly for HLA-related reasons. Sequence data from scalp samples additionally include resident alphabeta T cells of normal skin.

Time point in this sample: mouse skin 6 weeks after grafting, around onset of hair loss. This CDR3 spans 15 amino acids. From germline, CDR1 is MNHDT and CDR2 YYDKIL. V lost 5 bases and J lost 2; bases outside the gene matches: 0. As the sequencing template, cDNA was produced by extracting RNA and reverse transcribing it. TCRdb's table, derived via immunoSEQ multiplex PCR, lists solely in-frame clones and lacks some. This sample has around 5,900 clones and no singletons, with more than 25% in the ten largest. This TCR was recovered from a C3H/HeJ mouse with alopecia areata. MHC haplotype of the strain: H2-k. The chain recombines TRBV17 with TRBJ2-2; 12 nucleotides match TRBD2. Here the sequenced sample was skin, taken at week 6. The CDR3 DNA, read in part, is TGTGCTAGCAGTGGGACTGGGGGGAACACCGGG. As protein: CASSGTGGNTG. The whole CDR3 protein reads CASSGTGGNTGQLYF.